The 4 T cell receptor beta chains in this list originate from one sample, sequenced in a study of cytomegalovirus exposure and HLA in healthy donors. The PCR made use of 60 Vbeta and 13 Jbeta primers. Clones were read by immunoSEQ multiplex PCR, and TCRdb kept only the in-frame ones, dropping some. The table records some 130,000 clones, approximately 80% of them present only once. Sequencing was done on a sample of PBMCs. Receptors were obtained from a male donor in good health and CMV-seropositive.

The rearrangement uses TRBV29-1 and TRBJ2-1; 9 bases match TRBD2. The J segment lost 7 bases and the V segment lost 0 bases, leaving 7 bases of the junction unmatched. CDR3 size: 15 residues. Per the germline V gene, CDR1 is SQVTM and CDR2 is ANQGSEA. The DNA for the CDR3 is TGCAGCGTTGAAGATAATAGCGGGAGCCGGAATGAGCAGTTCTTC. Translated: CSVEDNSGSRNEQFF.

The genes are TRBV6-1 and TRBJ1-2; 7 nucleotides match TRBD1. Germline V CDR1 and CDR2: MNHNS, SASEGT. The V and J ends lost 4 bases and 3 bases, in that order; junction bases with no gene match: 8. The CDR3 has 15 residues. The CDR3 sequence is CASSGDRERDYGYTF. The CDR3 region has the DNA TGTGCCAGCAGTGGTGACAGGGAAAGGGACTATGGCTACACCTTC.

CDR3 residues: CASSDPTGAGANVLTF. The CDR3 region has the DNA TGTGCCAGCAGTGATCCTACAGGGGCTGGGGCCAACGTCCTGACTTTC. This chain uses TRBV25-1 with TRBJ2-6; 7 bases map to TRBD1. Germline CDR1 MGHDK, CDR2 SYGVNS. The CDR3 length is 16 residues. V shed 3 bases, J shed 2 bases, and the junction held 4 bases outside the gene matches.

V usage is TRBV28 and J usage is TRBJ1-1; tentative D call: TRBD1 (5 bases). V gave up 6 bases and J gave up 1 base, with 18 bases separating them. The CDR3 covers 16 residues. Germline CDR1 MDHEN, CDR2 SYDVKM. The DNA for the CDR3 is TGTGCCAGCAGCCGGATGGGAGGGGTGGGGAACACTGAAGCTTTCTTT. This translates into CASSRMGGVGNTEAFF. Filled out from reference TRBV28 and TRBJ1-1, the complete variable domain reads DVKVTQSSRYLVKRTGEKVFLECVQDMDHENMFWYRQDPGLGLRLIYFSYDVKMKEKGDIPEGYSVSREKKERFSLILESASTNQTSMYLCASSRMGGVGNTEAFFGQGTRLTVV.